This TCR beta chain was recorded in a study of beta chain features in type 1 diabetes. Study outcomes and limitations: Insertion counts at VDJ junctions were lower in type 1 diabetes patients, who also showed more deletions there. When Type 1 diabetes patients were examined, their TCRB CDR3s proved moderately but significantly shorter in all four CD4+ subsets.

Since all of the isolated RNA was reverse transcribed, expressed TCRB transcripts were what got sequenced. Some clones are missing from TCRdb's copy, which holds only in-frame ones; the method was immunoSEQ multiplex PCR. The data show about 280,000 clones, about 15% seen once. With 5 bases removed from V and 4 bases from J, the gap between germline ends came to 14 bases. CDR3 size: 14 residues. Germline loops: CDR1 SGHTA, CDR2 FQGNSA. Concerning this clone itself: What it binds is unknown.

Sorted populations all exceeded 95% purity. This clonotype originated in a man aged 18 to 30 with type 1 diabetes. Sequencing used naive CD4+ T cells from blood. The genes are TRBV7-2 and TRBJ2-5; D may be TRBD2 (6 bases). The CDR3 loop reads CASSPGGGRETQYF. As DNA, the CDR3 is TGTGCCAGCAGCCCAGGTGGGGGGAGAGAGACCCAGTACTTC.